These 10 T cell receptor beta chains originate from one sample sequenced in a study of cytomegalovirus exposure and HLA in healthy donors. The protocol was immunoSEQ multiplex PCR, while the TCRdb copy is restricted to in-frame clones and leaves out a portion. The repertoire includes about 330,000 clones, 86% of them detected once, and under 0.85% sits in the top ten. Input material: PBMCs. These receptors originate from a woman younger than 30 in good health and CMV-seronegative.

The V gene is TRBV19, the J gene TRBJ2-2; 9 bases are a match to TRBD2. Germline CDR1 reads LNHDA; CDR2 reads SQIVND (reference sequence). The V segment lost 3 bases and the J segment 4 bases; nucleotides outside the gene matches: 6. This CDR3 has 16 amino acids. The CDR3 reads CASSIGAGGTTGELFF. In DNA, the CDR3 is TGTGCCAGTAGTATCGGAGCGGGAGGCACCACCGGGGAGCTGTTTTTT.

This chain connects TRBV25-1 to TRBJ2-1, with TRBD1 matching over 10 bases. The trim removed 4 bases at V and 7 bases at J, leaving 7 bases unmatched. The germline V gene has CDR1 MGHDK and CDR2 SYGVNS. This CDR3 contains 15 residues. CDR3 sequence (DNA): TGTGCCAGCAGTGGTCGGTGGGACAGGGGTAATGAGCAGTTCTTC. Translation: CASSGRWDRGNEQFF.

The chain couples TRBV13 to TRBJ2-3; TRBD1 matches at 10 bases. There are 20 residues in the CDR3. V gave up 5 bases and J gave up 4 bases; unmatched junction bases: 21. CDR1 and CDR2 (germline): PRHDT, FYEKMQ (reference sequence). The CDR3 protein is CASSGDRGRGSLHEPDTQYF. The CDR3 nucleotides read TGTGCCAGCAGCGGAGACAGGGGGCGGGGGTCCCTTCATGAGCCAGATACGCAGTATTTT.

The CDR3 here is CASSPPADRQGVNTEAFF. The CDR3 bases are TGTGCCAGCAGCCCGCCCGCCGATCGACAGGGGGTGAACACTGAAGCTTTCTTT. This chain joins TRBV7-9 and TRBJ1-1, with TRBD1 matching over 9 bases. CDR1 is SEHNR and CDR2 is FQNEAQ in the germline V gene (reference sequence). Trimming at V came to 5 bases and at J to 0 bases, leaving 13 bases not matched to a gene. The CDR3 runs to 18 residues.

J is TRBJ2-6 and V is TRBV11-1; D is possibly TRBD2 (5 bases). The CDR3 extends over 18 amino acids. The germline V gene encodes CDR1 SGHAT and CDR2 FQDESV (reference sequence). V was clipped by 1 base and J by 4 bases, with 17 bases between them. DNA for the CDR3: TGTGCCAGCAGCTTAGAAGGCCTAGGAGCGGAGGGGGCCAACGTCCTGACTTTC. It codes for CASSLEGLGAEGANVLTF. The entire variable domain, with the rest obtained from reference TRBV11-1 and TRBJ2-6, is as follows: EAEVAQSPRYKITEKSQAVAFWCDPISGHATLYWYRQILGQGPELLVQFQDESVVDDSQLPKDRFSAERLKGVDSTLKIQPAELGDSAMYLCASSLEGLGAEGANVLTFGAGSRLTVL.

The chain carries TRBV5-4 and TRBJ1-3, with a tentative D call TRBD1 (6 bases). CDR1 is SGHNT, CDR2 YYREEE, per germline (reference sequence). This CDR3 is built from 14 residues. With 2 bases removed from V and 2 bases from J, the gap between germline ends came to 8 bases. Here the CDR3 DNA reads TGTGCCAGCAGCTTATGGGGGCCTGGAAACACCATATATTTT. This codes for CASSLWGPGNTIYF.

The V call is TRBV14, the J call TRBJ2-1; 12 bases are a match to TRBD2. The junction had 7 bases not matched to a gene; V was cut back by 3 bases and J by 7 bases. This CDR3 has 16 amino acids. The germline CDR1 and CDR2 sequences are SGHDN and FVKESK. The CDR3 coding sequence is TGTGCCAGCAGCCACTTCGGACTAGCGGGACAGAATGAGCAGTTCTTC. The encoded protein is CASSHFGLAGQNEQFF. Full variable domain (rest looked up from reference TRBV14 and TRBJ2-1): EAGVTQFPSHSVIEKGQTVTLRCDPISGHDNLYWYRRVMGKEIKFLLHFVKESKQDESGMPNNRFLAERTGGTYSTLKVQPAELEDSGVYFCASSHFGLAGQNEQFFGPGTRLTVL.

There are a few counts of this clone. The chain has TRBV4-1 and TRBJ1-4; maybe TRBD1 (5 bases). The V and J ends lost 4 bases and 5 bases respectively, with 17 bases between them. In germline, CDR1 is MGHRA, CDR2 YSYEKL. The CDR3 has 16 residues. The DNA for the CDR3 is TGCGCCAGCAGCCGTTTGACAACAGGATGGAATGAAAAACTGTTTTTT. Amino acid sequence: CASSRLTTGWNEKLFF.

The chain is built from TRBV27 and TRBJ2-2; D is possibly TRBD1 (6 bases). CDR1 is MNHEY and CDR2 is SMNVEV in the germline V gene (reference sequence). The germline V and J ends were trimmed by 8 bases and 2 bases, with 12 bases remaining between them. This CDR3 has 14 residues. CDR3 sequence (DNA): TGTGCCAGCTCGTCGGGACACAACACCGGGGAGCTGTTTTTT. This encodes CASSSGHNTGELFF.

The J gene is TRBJ2-7, the V gene TRBV4-2, with 11 bases that match TRBD2. The CDR3 covers 15 residues. Trimming at V came to 5 bases and at J to 0 bases, leaving 3 bases not matched to a gene. CDR1 LGHNA and CDR2 YNFKEQ come from the germline V gene. The CDR3 loop reads CASSVTSGSSYEQYF. The CDR3 region has the DNA TGTGCCAGCAGCGTCACTAGCGGGAGCTCCTACGAGCAGTACTTC.